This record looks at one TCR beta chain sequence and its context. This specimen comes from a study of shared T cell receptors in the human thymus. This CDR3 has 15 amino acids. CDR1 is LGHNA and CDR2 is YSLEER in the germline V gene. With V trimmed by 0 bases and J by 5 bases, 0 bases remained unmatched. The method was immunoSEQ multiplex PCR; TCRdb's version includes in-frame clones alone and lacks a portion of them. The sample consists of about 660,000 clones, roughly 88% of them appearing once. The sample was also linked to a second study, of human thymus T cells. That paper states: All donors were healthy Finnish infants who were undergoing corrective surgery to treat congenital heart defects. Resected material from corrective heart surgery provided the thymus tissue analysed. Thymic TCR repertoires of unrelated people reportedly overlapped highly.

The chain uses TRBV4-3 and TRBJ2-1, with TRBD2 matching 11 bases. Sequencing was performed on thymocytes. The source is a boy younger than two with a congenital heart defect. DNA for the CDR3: TGCGCCAGCAGCCAAGAGGGACTAGCGGACAATGAGCAGTTCTTC. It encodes CASSQEGLADNEQFF.